This entry lists 22 T cell receptor beta chains sequenced from one sample in a study of shared clonotypes between healthy human individuals (dated by TCRdb to 2018 to 2021). The library was built by means of the immunoSEQ multiplex PCR assay. Sourced from immuneACCESS, this table was stored by TCRdb with only in-frame sequences that have V and J called. A share of the clones is absent; for the studies checked, an unresolved V gene accounts for under half, and the remainder has no known explanation. Within this sample are 2 million to 2.5 million clones, with roughly 93% of them counted one time only. Roughly 0.36% of the sample rests with the top ten. The sequencing input was naive CD4+ T cells from PBMCs. Interpreted using the paper, the cell subset or site label stands for: CD45RA+ positively selected. Receptor source: a man between 18 and 35 years old in good health. Some clones in this sample may be carry-over from other donors' samples.

The rearrangement uses TRBV4-1 and TRBJ2-7; D remains unclear. V lost 0 bases and J lost 5, with 14 bases in between. This CDR3 has 15 amino acids. Germline V lookup: CDR1 MGHRA, CDR2 YSYEKL. The CDR3 loop reads CASSQDGWARDEQYF. DNA of the CDR3: TGCGCCAGCAGCCAAGACGGGTGGGCCCGGGACGAGCAGTACTTC.

The chain employs TRBV5-8 and TRBJ1-2; unclear D gene. The CDR3 consists of 13 residues. Trimming removed 6 bases at V and 6 bases at J, with 15 bases between. Germline V gives CDR1 SGHTS, CDR2 YDEGEE. The chain's CDR3 is CASNRWARDGYTF. As DNA, the CDR3 is TGTGCCAGCAACCGGTGGGCACGAGATGGCTACACCTTC.

This rearrangement joins TRBV5-8 to TRBJ2-3, with D possibly matching TRBD1 (7 bases). Germline V gene sequence: CDR1 SGHTS, CDR2 YDEGEE. The CDR3 runs 17 residues. Trimming removed 4 bases at V and 0 bases at J, with 18 bases between. In nucleotides, the CDR3 is TGTGCCAGCAGCCGGGGGCCGAACAGGGGAAGCACAGATACGCAGTATTTT. Translation: CASSRGPNRGSTDTQYF. Looking up the rest from reference TRBV5-8 and TRBJ2-3 gives the full variable domain: EAGVTQSPTHLIKTRGQQATLRCSPISGHTSVYWYQQALGLGLQFLLWYDEGEERNRGNFPPRFSGRQFPNYSSELNVNALELEDSALYLCASSRGPNRGSTDTQYFGPGTRLTVL.

The V call is TRBV28, the J call TRBJ1-2; D is uncertain. V lost 5 bases, J lost 2 bases, and 12 bases lay in between. Germline lookup yields CDR1 MDHEN and CDR2 SYDVKM. CDR3 length: 14 residues. CDR3 nucleotide sequence: TGTGCCAGCAGTCCCATACTGGGCAACTATGGCTACACCTTC. This codes for CASSPILGNYGYTF.

The chain combines TRBV27 with TRBJ1-4; D is uncertain. V shed 1 base and J shed 7 bases, with 22 bases lying between them. This CDR3 is 18 amino acids long. Germline CDR1 is MNHEY and CDR2 is SMNVEV (reference sequence). The CDR3 DNA reads as TGTGCCAGCAGTTTATGGGTTGTCCTCGACGGGAAGGCTGAAAAACTGTTTTTT. The encoded protein is CASSLWVVLDGKAEKLFF.

This chain uses TRBV5-1 with TRBJ2-7, with TRBD1 as a possible D gene (5 bases). V was shortened by 0 bases and J by 7 bases, with 14 bases between the two germline ends. Germline V CDR1 and CDR2: SGHRS, YFSETQ. The CDR3 contains 14 residues. This CDR3 is CASSLEGRVLEQYF. The DNA of the CDR3 is TGCGCCAGCAGCTTGGAGGGGCGAGTTTTGGAGCAGTACTTC.

V gene TRBV6-5 combines with J gene TRBJ2-1; D is ambiguous. The V and J ends lost 1 base and 0 bases respectively, with 10 bases between them. This CDR3 region has 16 residues. Germline CDR1 and CDR2: MNHEY and SVGAGI. The CDR3 loop is CASSYLSRSSYNEQFF. CDR3 nucleotides: TGTGCCAGCAGTTACTTGAGCCGGAGCTCCTACAATGAGCAGTTCTTC.

The rearrangement links TRBV9 to TRBJ2-3; 9 bases match TRBD2. Looked up from germline, CDR1 is SGDLS and CDR2 is YYNGEE. The length of the CDR3 is 19 residues. V lost 3 bases and J lost 2; bases outside the gene matches: 16. The CDR3 spells CASSGGGVSYGRPTDTQYF. CDR3 DNA sequence: TGTGCCAGCAGCGGCGGGGGGGTTAGTTATGGCAGACCCACAGATACGCAGTATTTT.

The chain carries TRBV28 and TRBJ2-3; TRBD2 aligns across 9 bases. The CDR3 is 18 residues long. The J segment lost 0 bases and the V segment lost 4 bases, leaving 11 bases of the junction unmatched. Germline V gene sequence: CDR1 MDHEN, CDR2 SYDVKM. CDR3 region: CASSSLGLATLSTDTQYF. Written as DNA, the CDR3 is TGTGCCAGCAGTTCGCTCGGACTAGCGACACTTAGCACAGATACGCAGTATTTT.

In this sample, this clone turned up once. The chain has TRBV28 and TRBJ2-4; TRBD2 is a possible D gene (5 bases). V was pared by 5 bases and J by 3 bases, with 14 bases between. Germline V CDR1 and CDR2: MDHEN, SYDVKM. The CDR3 consists of 15 residues. CDR3 sequence reads: CASSHSGLGKNIQYF. The CDR3 DNA reads as TGTGCCAGCAGTCACAGCGGTTTAGGCAAAAACATTCAGTACTTC.

V gene TRBV7-9 combines with J gene TRBJ2-5; the D is unclear. This CDR3 is 13 amino acids long. CDR1 and CDR2 from the germline V gene are SEHNR and FQNEAQ (reference sequence). V was shortened by 1 base and J by 13 bases, with 16 bases between the two germline ends. The CDR3 is CASSLVGDGRRYF. In DNA form, the CDR3 reads TGTGCCAGCAGCTTAGTCGGTGACGGGCGGAGGTACTTC.

The chain joins TRBV7-6 to TRBJ2-1, with D possibly TRBD2 on 6 matching bases. V was shortened by 2 bases and J by 0 bases, with 17 bases between the two germline ends. Germline CDR1 reads SGHVS; CDR2 reads FNYEAQ. The CDR3 runs to 18 residues. The CDR3 spells CASSLFGGGASSYNEQFF. The DNA of the CDR3 is TGTGCCAGCAGCTTATTCGGCGGAGGGGCCAGCTCCTACAATGAGCAGTTCTTC.

The rearrangement joins TRBV5-1 to TRBJ2-3, with D hard to call. V lost 4 bases and J 0 bases, leaving 9 bases between the germline ends. Germline values: CDR1 SGHRS, CDR2 YFSETQ. This CDR3 region has 14 residues. CDR3 protein: CASSPPASTDTQYF. CDR3 coding DNA: TGCGCCAGCAGCCCCCCCGCTAGCACAGATACGCAGTATTTT.

The genes are TRBV4-3 and TRBJ2-3; 11 nucleotides match TRBD2. The J segment lost 4 bases and the V segment lost 8 bases, leaving 8 bases of the junction unmatched. The CDR3 has 15 amino acids. The germline V gene has CDR1 LGHNA and CDR2 YSLEER. CDR3 region: CASRRVAGGADTQYF. CDR3 bases: TGCGCCAGCCGTCGGGTAGCGGGAGGGGCAGATACGCAGTATTTT.

The V gene is TRBV7-9, the J gene TRBJ2-1, with D unclear. Trimming took off 0 bases at V and 7 bases at J, with 10 bases between the two ends. The CDR3 has 14 amino acids. Germline CDR1 reads SEHNR; CDR2 reads FQNEAQ (reference sequence). The CDR3 nucleotides are TGTGCCAGCAGCTTAGCGAATCACTTGAATGAGCAGTTCTTC. Translating it yields CASSLANHLNEQFF.

The chain joins TRBV18 to TRBJ2-7, with 9 bases aligning to TRBD1. Germline CDR1 KGHSH, CDR2 LQKENI. The CDR3 loop spans 16 amino acids. Trimming at V came to 6 bases and at J to 7 bases, leaving 16 bases not matched to a gene. The CDR3 is CASSPVELGQGWEQYF. The CDR3 DNA sequence: TGTGCCAGCTCCCCAGTTGAATTGGGACAGGGCTGGGAGCAGTACTTC.

The chain combines TRBV27 with TRBJ2-7; 8 positions match TRBD1. Germline V gene sequence: CDR1 MNHEY, CDR2 SMNVEV (reference sequence). Trimming removed 6 bases from V and 2 bases from J; junction bases left unmatched: 24. This CDR3 is built from 20 residues. Written as DNA, the CDR3 is TGTGCCAGCAGCCTACTAAAACAGGGGGGCAGGACAGGTTCAACCTACGAGCAGTACTTC. Protein product: CASSLLKQGGRTGSTYEQYF.

The genes are TRBV28 and TRBJ2-2; 14 bases map to TRBD2. CDR3 length: 19 amino acids. The germline CDR1 and CDR2 sequences are MDHEN and SYDVKM. The J segment lost 4 bases and the V segment lost 1 base, leaving 8 bases of the junction unmatched. The CDR3 loop reads CASSLLGGTSGSGTGELFF. The CDR3 DNA follows: TGTGCCAGCAGTTTATTAGGTGGGACTAGCGGGAGCGGCACCGGGGAGCTGTTTTTT.

V is TRBV6-5 and J is TRBJ2-1, with D possibly matching TRBD1 (5 bases). Germline values: CDR1 MNHEY, CDR2 SVGAGI. This CDR3 comprises 16 residues. The V end was cut by 2 bases, the J end by 5 bases, with 16 bases between. Here the CDR3 DNA reads TGTGCCAGCAGTTACCTAAGCCAGGGTATCCACAATGAGCAGTTCTTC. This translates into CASSYLSQGIHNEQFF.

This chain joins TRBV5-1 and TRBJ2-5; D gene unclear. CDR3 length: 14 residues. The V and J ends lost 0 bases and 2 bases respectively, with 8 bases between them. Germline CDR1 is SGHRS and CDR2 is YFSETQ. CDR3 nucleotide sequence: TGCGCCAGCAGCTTGGACAGTAGGCAAGAGACCCAGTACTTC. Protein: CASSLDSRQETQYF.

The DNA of the CDR3 is TGTGCCAGCAGCTTGATACAGTCCTACAAAAACATTCAGTACTTC. It specifies CASSLIQSYKNIQYF. The chain joins TRBV5-8 to TRBJ2-4; D is unclear. Looked up from germline, CDR1 is SGHTS and CDR2 is YDEGEE. The ends were cut back, 1 base at V and 3 bases at J, with 11 bases in the middle. The CDR3 length is 15 residues.

The table lists this clone with a count of one. The chain employs TRBV28 and TRBJ1-1; no clear D gene. V lost 5 bases and J lost 1, with 11 bases in between. There are 14 residues in the CDR3. Looked up from germline, CDR1 is MDHEN and CDR2 is SYDVKM. CDR3 nucleotide sequence: TGTGCCAGCAGTCCATATCGACAGAACACTGAAGCTTTCTTT. Translating it yields CASSPYRQNTEAFF.